This T cell receptor beta chain stems from a study of CD8 T cells in ankylosing spondylitis. TCRdb passed the 5' RACE reads through MiXCR, listing each CDR3 protein once. This table holds about 180,000 distinct CDR3 sequences, around a tenth found once. The sequence was obtained from a female donor with ankylosing spondylitis or in good health (not recorded which). The sample taken for sequencing was blood, either unsorted or a sorted T cell fraction (not recorded which).

CDR3 amino acids: CASSQQGPRTDTQYF. In DNA, the CDR3 is TGTGCCAGCAGCCAACAGGGGCCGCGCACAGATACGCAGTATTTT. The V gene is TRBV28, the J gene TRBJ2-3; the match to TRBD1 covers 7 bases. Germline CDR1 is MDHEN and CDR2 is SYDVKM. V gave up 6 bases and J gave up 1 base; unmatched junction bases: 7. This CDR3 region has 15 residues.